This TCR beta chain was sequenced for a study of a mutant IDH1 vaccine in newly diagnosed glioma (dated by TCRdb to about 2021). At the level of the whole study: Patients received eight vaccinations in weeks 1, 3, 5, 7, 11, 15, 19 and 23, corresponding to visits V03 through V10. Vaccination started 4-6 weeks after radiotherapy alone, or was given together with temozolomide cycles in the groups whose treatment included chemotherapy. The 32 treated patients were about 60% male and roughly 40% female, with a mean age of approximately 40 years. Before enrollment, patients had received standard therapy of radiotherapy alone, temozolomide alone, or radiochemotherapy with temozolomide; most received the combination. Peripheral blood was collected at six visits: V03 (baseline), V05, V07, V10, V12 and V13. For exploratory analyses, under 30 treated patients had longitudinal TCRB deep sequencing done wherever samples were available.

The sample's time point label, decoded: week 5, during vaccination. Every vaccine dose consisted of 300 ug of a 20-mer mutant IDH1 peptide in Montanide, administered subcutaneously together with topical imiquimod. The donors had newly diagnosed IDH1-mutant astrocytomas of WHO grade 3 or 4 that showed loss of nuclear ATRX. The samples were drawn from NOA16, a multicentre, single-arm, open-label phase I trial in Germany that tested a mutant IDH1 peptide vaccine in humans for the first time. Genomic DNA for TCRB sequencing was isolated from EDTA blood with the DNeasy Blood and Tissue Kit. Overall results and qualifications from the work: Pseudoprogression appeared unrelated to alterations in the top peripheral T cell clonotypes detected by TCRB sequencing. The authors stated that sample limitations prevented analyses of patient blood samples from being reproduced. PBMC samples for TCRB deep sequencing were selected based on availability. Immune responses induced by the vaccine were seen in over 80% of patients across multiple MHC alleles.

Turning to this clone: What this receptor recognizes is not known. Per-base quality was not reported, and no clone a single base away is much larger than it.

Trimming accounts for 9 bases at V and 1 base at J, while the number of junction bases matched to no gene is 16. CDR1 LNHDA and CDR2 SQIVND are derived from the germline V gene (reference sequence). The CDR3 runs 17 amino acids, cysteine and phenylalanine included. Only the CDR3 portion is preserved as DNA: 51 bases, with reading frame beginning at the first base. The library was built by means of the immunoSEQ multiplex PCR assay. Rearranged TCR beta chain sequences were amplified using the hsTCRB Kit according to the manufacturer's protocol. An Illumina MiSeq was used to sequence the TCRB libraries. Under the source paper's analysis protocol: The kit vendor's proprietary platform handled demultiplexing, trimming and gene mapping. The immuneACCESS repertoire file appears here via TCRdb, limited to in-frame rearrangements. These files lack a portion of the clones; in checked studies, under half of the deficit traces to unresolved V genes, and the cause of the others is not known. That table supplies the V and J calls and clone size; D and trimming were determined from the DNA. Present in this sample are some 51,000 clones, 78% of which were seen just once. About 5.2% of the sample belongs to the ten largest clones.

The receptor comes from a man aged 50 to 60 with glioma. The sequences come from PBMCs, collected from a glioma patient whose treatment included an IDH1 peptide vaccine. Recombination connected TRBV19 to TRBJ1-1; 8 junctional bases match TRBD1. For the CDR3, the sequence is CASLGGRGQGTNTEAFF. The nucleotides are TGTGCCAGCTTGGGGGGCAGGGGGCAGGGGACGAACACTGAAGCTTTCTTT.